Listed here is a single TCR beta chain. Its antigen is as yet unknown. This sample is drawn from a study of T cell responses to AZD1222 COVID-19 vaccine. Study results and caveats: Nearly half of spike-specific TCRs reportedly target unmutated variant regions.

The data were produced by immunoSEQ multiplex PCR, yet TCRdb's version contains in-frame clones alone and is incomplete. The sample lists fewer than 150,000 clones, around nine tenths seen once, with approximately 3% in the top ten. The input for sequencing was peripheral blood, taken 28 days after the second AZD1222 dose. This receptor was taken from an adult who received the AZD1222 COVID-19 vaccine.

The CDR3 DNA follows: TGTGCCAGCTCACCTCGGACTGGCGGGGAGACCGGGGAGCTGTTTTTT. Its translation is CASSPRTGGETGELFF. The rearrangement links TRBV18 to TRBJ2-2; D perhaps matches TRBD2 (6 bases). V shed 3 bases and J shed 5 bases, with 16 bases lying between them. CDR1 and CDR2 from the germline V gene are KGHSH and LQKENI. This CDR3 spans 16 amino acids.